This record concerns one T cell receptor beta chain sequence. Its antigen is not known. A junction end diverges from the germline sequence, so it may reflect a read error. This entry comes from a study of cytomegalovirus exposure and HLA in healthy donors. Findings and caveats of the study: Cytomegalovirus status, reportedly, was diagnosed with high specificity and sensitivity by the classifier. Certain indistinguishable V segments, among them TRBV6-2 and TRBV6-3, were excluded.

The CDR3 runs 16 residues. Germline V gene data show CDR1 as SNHLY and CDR2 as FYNNEI. The PCR ran on 60 Vbeta and 13 Jbeta primers. Here immunoSEQ multiplex PCR was the method, and the copy in TCRdb shows in-frame clones only, minus some. The data contain 150,000 to 200,000 clones, 60% to 80% of them seen just once; the ten biggest clones take up 2% to 3%. The sample consisted of PBMCs. The J gene is TRBJ1-1, the V gene TRBV2; tentatively, D is TRBD1 (6 bases). This receptor was taken from a woman in her 40s in good health and CMV-seropositive. The CDR3 reads CACSPPGHKKDPEAFF. CDR3 in DNA: TGTGCCTGCAGCCCCCCGGGACATAAAAAAGACCCTGAAGCTTTCTTT.